This T cell receptor (beta chain) was sequenced during a study of blood T cell repertoires in COVID-19. Across the study: There were acute and convalescent COVID-19 samples, and they came from the United States, Italy and Spain.

The CDR3 extends over 16 amino acids. Germline lookup yields CDR1 SNHLY and CDR2 FYNNEI. Trimming pared 8 bases from V and 1 base from J, leaving 18 bases between. Per the original data handling: Cell counts per sample came from amplifying reference gene primers. Repertoires were generated with immunoSEQ multiplex PCR, while TCRdb's copy carries only in-frame clones and drops some. V and J calls and clone size are as listed in that table; D and trimming were resolved from the DNA. Here the sample spans approximately 220,000 clones, about 83% being singletons. Self-reported history from a screening survey and questionnaire set each donor's cohort. A COVID-19 case had been met by exposed participants during the 2 weeks before study entry.

The sample consisted of PBMCs or T cells enriched from blood (not recorded which). The gene calls are TRBV2 and TRBJ1-5; possibly TRBD1 for D (5 bases). The TCR was taken from a woman aged 45-60 years who had been exposed to COVID-19. The CDR3 sequence is CASRAQGSLSNQPQHF. CDR3 nucleotides: TGTGCCAGCCGGGCCCAGGGATCCCTAAGCAATCAGCCCCAGCATTTT. The variable domain in full, with the rest retrieved from reference TRBV2 and TRBJ1-5, is EPEVTQTPSHQVTQMGQEVILRCVPISNHLYFYWYRQILGQKVEFLVSFYNNEISEKSEIFDDQFSVERPDGSNFTLKIRSTKLEDSAMYFCASRAQGSLSNQPQHFGDGTRLSIL.